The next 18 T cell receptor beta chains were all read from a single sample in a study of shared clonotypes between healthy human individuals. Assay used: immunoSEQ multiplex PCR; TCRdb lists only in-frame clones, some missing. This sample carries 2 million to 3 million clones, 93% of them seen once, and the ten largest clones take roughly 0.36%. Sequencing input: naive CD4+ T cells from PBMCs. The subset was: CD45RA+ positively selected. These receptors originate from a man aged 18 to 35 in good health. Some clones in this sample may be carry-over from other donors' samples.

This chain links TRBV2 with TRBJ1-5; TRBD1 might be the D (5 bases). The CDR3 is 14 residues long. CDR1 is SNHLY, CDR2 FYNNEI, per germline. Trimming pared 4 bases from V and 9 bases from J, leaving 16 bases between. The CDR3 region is CASSGGAGFGPQHF. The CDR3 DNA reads TGTGCCAGCAGTGGTGGGGCCGGATTCGGGCCCCAGCATTTT.

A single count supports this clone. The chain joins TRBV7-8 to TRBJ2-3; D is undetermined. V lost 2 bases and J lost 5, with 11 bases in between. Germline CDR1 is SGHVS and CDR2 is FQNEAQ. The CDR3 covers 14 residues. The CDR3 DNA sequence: TGTGCCAGCAGCTTACAGGCTAAGGGAGATACGCAGTATTTT. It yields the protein CASSLQAKGDTQYF.

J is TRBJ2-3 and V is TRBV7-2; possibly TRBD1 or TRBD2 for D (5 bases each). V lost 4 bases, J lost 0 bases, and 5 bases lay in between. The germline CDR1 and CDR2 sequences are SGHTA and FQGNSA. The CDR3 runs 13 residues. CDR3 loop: CASSWGSTDTQYF. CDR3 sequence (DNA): TGTGCCAGCAGCTGGGGGAGCACAGATACGCAGTATTTT.

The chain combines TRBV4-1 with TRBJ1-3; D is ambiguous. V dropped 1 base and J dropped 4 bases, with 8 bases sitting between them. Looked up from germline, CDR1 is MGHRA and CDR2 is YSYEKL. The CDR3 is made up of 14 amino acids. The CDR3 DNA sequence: TGCGCCAGCAGCCAAGGGACCCCCGGAAACACCATATATTTT. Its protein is CASSQGTPGNTIYF.

The CDR3 sequence: CASSSWRDGNEQFF. In DNA form, the CDR3 reads TGTGCCAGCAGTTCCTGGCGGGATGGGAATGAGCAGTTCTTC. The chain has TRBV28 and TRBJ2-1; tentative D call: TRBD2 (6 bases). V was shortened by 4 bases and J by 7 bases, with 14 bases between the two germline ends. The CDR3 contains 14 residues. CDR1 and CDR2 from the germline V gene are MDHEN and SYDVKM.

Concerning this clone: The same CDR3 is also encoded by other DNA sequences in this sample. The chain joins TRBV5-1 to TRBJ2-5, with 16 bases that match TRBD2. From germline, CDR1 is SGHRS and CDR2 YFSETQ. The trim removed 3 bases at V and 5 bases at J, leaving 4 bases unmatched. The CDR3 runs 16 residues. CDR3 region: CASSSGLAGGWETQYF. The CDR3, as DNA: TGCGCCAGCAGCTCGGGACTAGCGGGAGGGTGGGAGACCCAGTACTTC.

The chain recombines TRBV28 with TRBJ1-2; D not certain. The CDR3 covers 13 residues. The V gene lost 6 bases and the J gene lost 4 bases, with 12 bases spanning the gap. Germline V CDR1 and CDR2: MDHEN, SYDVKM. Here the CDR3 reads CASSTTRGYGYTF. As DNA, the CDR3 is TGTGCCAGCAGCACAACCCGGGGCTATGGCTACACCTTC.

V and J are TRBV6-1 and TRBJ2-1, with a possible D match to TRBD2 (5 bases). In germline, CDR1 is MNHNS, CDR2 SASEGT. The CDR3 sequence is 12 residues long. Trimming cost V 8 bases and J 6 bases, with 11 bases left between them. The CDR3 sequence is CASGRSRNEQFF. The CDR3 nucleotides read TGTGCCAGCGGGAGAAGTCGCAATGAGCAGTTCTTC.

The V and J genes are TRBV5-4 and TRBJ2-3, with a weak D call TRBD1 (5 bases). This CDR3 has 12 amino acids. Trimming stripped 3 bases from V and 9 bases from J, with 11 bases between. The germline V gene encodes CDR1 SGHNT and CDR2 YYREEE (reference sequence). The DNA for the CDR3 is TGTGCCAGCAGCTCCCAGACAGCCACGCAGTATTTT. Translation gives CASSSQTATQYF.

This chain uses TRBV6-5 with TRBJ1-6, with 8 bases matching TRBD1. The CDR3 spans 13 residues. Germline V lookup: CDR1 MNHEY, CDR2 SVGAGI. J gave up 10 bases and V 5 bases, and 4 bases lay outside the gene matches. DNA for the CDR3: TGTGCCAGCAGTCAGACAGGGGAATCACCCCTCCACTTT. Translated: CASSQTGESPLHF.

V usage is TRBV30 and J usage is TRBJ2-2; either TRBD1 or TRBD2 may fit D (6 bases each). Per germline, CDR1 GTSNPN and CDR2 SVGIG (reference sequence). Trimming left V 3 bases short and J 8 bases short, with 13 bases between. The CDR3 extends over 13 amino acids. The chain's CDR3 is CAWRRGAYGELFF. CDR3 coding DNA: TGTGCCTGGAGGAGGGGGGCGTATGGGGAGCTGTTTTTT.

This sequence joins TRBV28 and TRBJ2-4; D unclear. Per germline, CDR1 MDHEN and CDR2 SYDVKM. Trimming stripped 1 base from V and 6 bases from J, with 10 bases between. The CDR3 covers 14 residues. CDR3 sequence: CASSLYEKRNIQYF. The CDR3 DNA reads TGTGCCAGCAGTTTATACGAGAAAAGAAACATTCAGTACTTC.

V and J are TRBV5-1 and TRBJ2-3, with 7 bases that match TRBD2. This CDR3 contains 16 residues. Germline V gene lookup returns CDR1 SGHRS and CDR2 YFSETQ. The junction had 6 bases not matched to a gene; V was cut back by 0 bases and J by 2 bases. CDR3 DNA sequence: TGCGCCAGCAGCTTGGCGGCTAGCGGATTCACAGATACGCAGTATTTT. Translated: CASSLAASGFTDTQYF.

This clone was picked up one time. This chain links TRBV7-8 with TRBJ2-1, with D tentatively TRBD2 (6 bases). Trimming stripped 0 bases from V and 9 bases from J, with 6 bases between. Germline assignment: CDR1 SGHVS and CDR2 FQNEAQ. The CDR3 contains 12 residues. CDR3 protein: CASSLAGGEQFF. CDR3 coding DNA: TGTGCCAGCAGCTTAGCGGGAGGTGAGCAGTTCTTC.

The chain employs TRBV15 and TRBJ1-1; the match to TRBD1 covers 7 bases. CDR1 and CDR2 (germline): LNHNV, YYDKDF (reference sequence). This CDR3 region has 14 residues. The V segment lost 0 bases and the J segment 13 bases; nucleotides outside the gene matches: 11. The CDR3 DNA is TGTGCCACCAGCAGAGAATTGAGACAGGGTTTGGTTTTCTTT. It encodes CATSRELRQGLVFF.

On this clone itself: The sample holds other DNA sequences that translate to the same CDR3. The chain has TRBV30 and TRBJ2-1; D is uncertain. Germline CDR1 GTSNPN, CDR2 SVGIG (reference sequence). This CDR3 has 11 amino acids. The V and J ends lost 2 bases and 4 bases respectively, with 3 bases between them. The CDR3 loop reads CAWSLYNEQFF. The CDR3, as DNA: TGTGCCTGGAGTCTTTACAATGAGCAGTTCTTC.

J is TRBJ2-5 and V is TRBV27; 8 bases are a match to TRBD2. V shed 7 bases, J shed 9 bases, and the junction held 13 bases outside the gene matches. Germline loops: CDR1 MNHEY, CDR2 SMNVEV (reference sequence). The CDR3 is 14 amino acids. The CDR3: CASTPLGRGAAQYF. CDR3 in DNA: TGTGCCAGCACCCCCCTCGGGAGGGGTGCGGCCCAGTACTTC.

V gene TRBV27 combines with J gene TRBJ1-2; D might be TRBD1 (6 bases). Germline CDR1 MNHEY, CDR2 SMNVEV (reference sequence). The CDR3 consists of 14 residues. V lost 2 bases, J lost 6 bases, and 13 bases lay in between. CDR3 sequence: CASSLRRGGDGYTF. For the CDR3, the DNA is TGTGCCAGCAGTTTACGTAGGGGGGGGGATGGCTACACCTTC.